This TCR beta chain was retrieved from a study of blood T cell repertoires in COVID-19. Source study methods: Counts of nucleated cells, estimated from reference gene primer amplification, were obtained. Repertoires were generated with immunoSEQ multiplex PCR, while TCRdb's copy carries only in-frame clones and drops some. The DNA gave D and trimming, while V, J and clone size come from that table. The data contain 62,000 or so clones, approximately 78% of them seen just once; the ten biggest clones take up more than 13%. The V gene lost 7 bases and the J gene lost 3 bases, with 10 bases spanning the gap. The CDR3 is 13 amino acids. This clone has more than one count but fewer than ten. In Seattle, patients joined the study during active infection and were tracked longitudinally.

The V and J genes are TRBV12-3 or TRBV12-4 and TRBJ1-5; D ambiguous. This sequence originates from a man in his 60s with COVID-19, enrolled during active disease. Sequenced input: peripheral blood. CDR3 loop: CASTRGHNQPQHF. The CDR3 DNA reads TGTGCCAGCACTCGGGGTCACAATCAGCCCCAGCATTTT.